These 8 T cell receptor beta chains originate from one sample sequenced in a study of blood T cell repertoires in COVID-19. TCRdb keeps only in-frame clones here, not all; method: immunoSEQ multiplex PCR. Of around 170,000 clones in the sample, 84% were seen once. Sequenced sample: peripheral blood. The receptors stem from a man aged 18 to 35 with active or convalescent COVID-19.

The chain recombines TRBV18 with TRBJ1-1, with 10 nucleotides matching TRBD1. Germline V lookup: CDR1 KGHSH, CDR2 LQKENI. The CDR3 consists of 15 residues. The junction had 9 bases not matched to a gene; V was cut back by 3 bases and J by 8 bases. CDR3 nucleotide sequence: TGTGCCAGCTCACCCCGGGGGGACAGGGGAAACGAAGCTTTCTTT. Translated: CASSPRGDRGNEAFF.

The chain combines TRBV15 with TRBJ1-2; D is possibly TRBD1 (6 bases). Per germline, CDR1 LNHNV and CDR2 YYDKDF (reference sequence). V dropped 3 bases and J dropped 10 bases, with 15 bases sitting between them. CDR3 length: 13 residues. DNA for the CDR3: TGTGCCACCAGCAGGGAATGGGACACCAACTACACCTTC. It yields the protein CATSREWDTNYTF. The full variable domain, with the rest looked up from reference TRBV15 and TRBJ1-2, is DAMVIQNPRYQVTQFGKPVTLSCSQTLNHNVMYWYQQKSSQAPKLLFHYYDKDFNNEADTPDNFQSRRPNTSFCFLDIRSPGLGDTAMYLCATSREWDTNYTFGSGTRLTVV.

Here the CDR3 DNA reads TGCGCCAGCAGCCAAGAAACCGGTTTGCCAAACACCGGGGAGCTGTTTTTT. It specifies CASSQETGLPNTGELFF. The chain uses TRBV4-1 and TRBJ2-2; D gene unclear. This CDR3 contains 17 residues. Per germline, CDR1 MGHRA and CDR2 YSYEKL. V shed 0 bases and J shed 2 bases, with 13 bases lying between them.

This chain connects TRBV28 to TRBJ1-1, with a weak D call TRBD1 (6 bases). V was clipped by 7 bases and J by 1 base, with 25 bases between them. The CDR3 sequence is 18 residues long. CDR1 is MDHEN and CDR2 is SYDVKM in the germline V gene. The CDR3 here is CASIRDTKGWSSNTEAFF. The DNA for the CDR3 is TGTGCCAGCATCCGGGACACCAAGGGATGGAGTTCGAACACTGAAGCTTTCTTT.

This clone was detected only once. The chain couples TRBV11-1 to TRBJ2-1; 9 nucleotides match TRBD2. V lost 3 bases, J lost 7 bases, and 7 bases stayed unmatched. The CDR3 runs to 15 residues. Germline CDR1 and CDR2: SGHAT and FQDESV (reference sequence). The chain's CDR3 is CASSFLSGSGNEQFF. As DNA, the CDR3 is TGTGCCAGCAGCTTCCTTAGCGGGAGCGGTAATGAGCAGTTCTTC.

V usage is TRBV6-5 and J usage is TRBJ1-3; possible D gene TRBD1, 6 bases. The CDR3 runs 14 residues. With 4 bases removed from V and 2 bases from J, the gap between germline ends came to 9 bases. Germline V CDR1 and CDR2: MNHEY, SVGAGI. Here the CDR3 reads CASSLYRAGNTIYF. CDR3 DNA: TGTGCCAGCAGTTTGTACAGGGCTGGAAACACCATATATTTT.

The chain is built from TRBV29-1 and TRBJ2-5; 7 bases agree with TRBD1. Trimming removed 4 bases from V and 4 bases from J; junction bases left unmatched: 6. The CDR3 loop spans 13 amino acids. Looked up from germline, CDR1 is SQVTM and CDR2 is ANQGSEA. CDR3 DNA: TGCAGCGTTGGACAGGGCGGCTCAGAGACCCAGTACTTC. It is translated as CSVGQGGSETQYF. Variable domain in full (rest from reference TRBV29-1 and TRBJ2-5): SAVISQKPSRDICQRGTSLTIQCQVDSQVTMMFWYRQQPGQSLTLIATANQGSEATYESGFVIDKFPISRPNLTFSTLTVSNMSPEDSSIYLCSVGQGGSETQYFGPGTRLLVL.

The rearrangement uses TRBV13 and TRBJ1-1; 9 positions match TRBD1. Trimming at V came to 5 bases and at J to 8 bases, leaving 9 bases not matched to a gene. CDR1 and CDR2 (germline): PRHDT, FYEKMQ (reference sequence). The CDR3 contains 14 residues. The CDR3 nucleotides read TGTGCCAGCAGCAGGGACAGGGTGAAGGTAGAAGCTTTCTTT. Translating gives CASSRDRVKVEAFF.